The 4 T cell receptor beta chains listed next were all sequenced from one sample in a study of blood T cell repertoires in COVID-19. Assay: immunoSEQ multiplex PCR; the TCRdb copy retains only in-frame clones and omits some. The sample contains more than 120,000 clones, approximately 87% of which appear only once. Sequencing was done on a sample of peripheral blood. The receptors stem from a woman in her forties or fifties with active or convalescent COVID-19.

The V gene is TRBV4-3, the J gene TRBJ1-2, with no clear D. This CDR3 region has 14 residues. CDR1 and CDR2 from the germline V gene are LGHNA and YSLEER. Between the trimmed V and J ends, which lost 4 bases and 8 bases, there was a span of 17 bases. The chain's CDR3 is CASSPLLTGSGYTF. Written as DNA, the CDR3 is TGCGCCAGCAGCCCCCTCTTAACGGGGAGCGGCTACACCTTC.

The chain uses TRBV5-1 and TRBJ1-1, with no clear D. The CDR3 covers 13 residues. Trimming left V 2 bases short and J 1 base short, with 6 bases between. Germline V gene lookup returns CDR1 SGHRS and CDR2 YFSETQ. The CDR3 DNA reads TGCGCCAGCAGCTTTGGAGGGAACACTGAAGCTTTCTTT. Encoded protein: CASSFGGNTEAFF.

This chain links TRBV19 with TRBJ1-1; D is perhaps TRBD1 (5 bases). The ends were cut back, 6 bases at V and 4 bases at J, with 15 bases in the middle. This CDR3 comprises 14 residues. Germline lookup yields CDR1 LNHDA and CDR2 SQIVND (reference sequence). The CDR3 loop is CASRPGKGSTEAFF. The CDR3 DNA reads TGTGCCAGTAGGCCAGGGAAGGGAAGCACTGAAGCTTTCTTT.

V gene TRBV30 combines with J gene TRBJ2-3; 9 bases are shared with TRBD2. CDR1 is GTSNPN, CDR2 SVGIG, per germline (reference sequence). CDR3 length equals 16 residues. V was clipped by 2 bases and J by 2 bases; unmatched bases: 8. The chain's CDR3 is CAWSTGGGVITDTQYF. The CDR3 nucleotides are TGTGCCTGGAGTACGGGCGGGGGGGTAATCACAGATACGCAGTATTTT.